This T cell receptor beta chain was recorded in a study of spatial heterogeneity in lung cancer. As to time point: sample taken at primary tumor resection. This clonotype was observed many times. TCRdb analysed the 5' RACE reads with MiXCR anew, one entry per CDR3 protein. The sample carries fewer than 25,000 distinct CDR3 sequences, less than 3.5% recorded once. This receptor was taken from a female donor with early-stage non-small cell lung cancer. Sequencing was performed on PBMCs, taken at surgery.

The CDR3 sequence is CASSRTSYTDTQYF. DNA of the CDR3: TGTGCCAGCAGCCGGACCTCCTACACAGATACGCAGTATTTT. V gene TRBV12-3 or TRBV12-4 combines with J gene TRBJ2-3; D unclear. The CDR3 consists of 14 residues. The germline V and J ends were trimmed by 6 bases and 2 bases, with 12 bases remaining between them.